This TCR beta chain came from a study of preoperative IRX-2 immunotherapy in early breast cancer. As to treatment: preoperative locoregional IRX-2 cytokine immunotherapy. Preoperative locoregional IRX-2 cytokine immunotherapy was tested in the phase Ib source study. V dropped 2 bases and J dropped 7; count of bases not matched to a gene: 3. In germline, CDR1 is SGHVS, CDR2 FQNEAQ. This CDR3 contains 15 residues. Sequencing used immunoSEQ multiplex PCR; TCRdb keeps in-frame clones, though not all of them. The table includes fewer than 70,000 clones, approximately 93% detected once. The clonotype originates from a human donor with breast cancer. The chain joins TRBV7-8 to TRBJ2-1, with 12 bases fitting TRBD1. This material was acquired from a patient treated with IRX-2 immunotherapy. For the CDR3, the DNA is TGTGCCAGCAGCTTACCGGGACAGGGGGCTAATGAGCAGTTCTTC. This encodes CASSLPGQGANEQFF.